A selection of T cell receptor beta chains follows, all from one sample in a study of cytomegalovirus exposure and HLA in healthy donors. The method was immunoSEQ multiplex PCR; TCRdb's version includes in-frame clones alone and lacks a portion of them. The data show approximately 120,000 clones, with 65% to 90% seen just once and around 2.1% held by the top ten. The specimen sequenced was PBMCs. The receptor set was obtained from a woman in her thirties in good health and CMV-seronegative. CDR3s include the opening cysteine and the closing phenylalanine or tryptophan. Each record gives: clone size, CDR3 length, J gene, D gene, V gene, CDR3 protein, CDR3 DNA. The D gene is left open where the match is weak. A row's size may be missing; if present it is once, few, many or a size class.

clone size: once
CDR3 length: 14
J gene: TRBJ2-2
D gene: -
V gene: TRBV7-3
CDR3 protein: CASSLNRPAGELFF
CDR3 DNA: TGTGCCAGCAGCTTAAACAGGCCCGCCGGGGAGCTGTTTTTT

clone size: -
CDR3 length: 16
J gene: TRBJ2-7
D gene: -
V gene: TRBV21-1
CDR3 protein: CASSLPQGTRSYEQYF
CDR3 DNA: TGTGCCAGCAGCCTCCCCCAGGGGACCCGATCCTACGAGCAGTACTTC

clone size: -
CDR3 length: 13
J gene: TRBJ2-5
D gene: TRBD1
V gene: TRBV6-1
CDR3 protein: CASRPGQQETQYF
CDR3 DNA: TGTGCCAGCAGACCGGGACAGCAAGAGACCCAGTACTTC

clone size: -
CDR3 length: 17
J gene: TRBJ1-1
D gene: -
V gene: TRBV9
CDR3 protein: CASSVDPRGASNTEAFF
CDR3 DNA: TGTGCCAGCAGCGTAGACCCCAGGGGCGCTTCGAACACTGAAGCTTTCTTT

clone size: -
CDR3 length: 13
J gene: TRBJ1-4
D gene: -
V gene: TRBV7-9
CDR3 protein: CASKEGEGEKLFF
CDR3 DNA: TGTGCCAGCAAGGAGGGCGAGGGTGAAAAACTGTTTTTT

clone size: -
CDR3 length: 14
J gene: TRBJ1-1
D gene: TRBD1
V gene: TRBV7-2
CDR3 protein: CASSLEGADTEAFF
CDR3 DNA: TGTGCCAGCAGCTTAGAGGGGGCAGACACTGAAGCTTTCTTT

clone size: -
CDR3 length: 13
J gene: TRBJ1-1
D gene: -
V gene: TRBV4-2
CDR3 protein: CASSQDLSVEAFF
CDR3 DNA: TGTGCCAGCAGCCAAGATTTGAGTGTTGAAGCTTTCTTT

clone size: -
CDR3 length: 16
J gene: TRBJ1-4
D gene: TRBD1
V gene: TRBV30
CDR3 protein: CAWQRPETGSLEKLFF
CDR3 DNA: TGTGCCTGGCAACGGCCTGAGACAGGGAGTCTTGAAAAACTGTTTTTT

clone size: -
CDR3 length: 14
J gene: TRBJ1-4
D gene: TRBD1
V gene: TRBV6-6
CDR3 protein: CASIDRDSGSELFF
CDR3 DNA: TGTGCCAGCATTGACCGGGACAGTGGTTCAGAACTGTTTTTT

clone size: -
CDR3 length: 15
J gene: TRBJ2-2
D gene: TRBD1
V gene: TRBV6-6
CDR3 protein: CASSYGRGYTGELFF
CDR3 DNA: TGTGCCAGCAGTTACGGCAGGGGGTACACCGGGGAGCTGTTTTTT

clone size: -
CDR3 length: 19
J gene: TRBJ2-7
D gene: -
V gene: TRBV4-1
CDR3 protein: CASSQVGTAEASGLYEQYF
CDR3 DNA: TGCGCCAGCAGCCAAGTAGGGACAGCCGAGGCTAGCGGGTTGTACGAGCAGTACTTC

clone size: -
CDR3 length: 16
J gene: TRBJ2-1
D gene: TRBD2
V gene: TRBV11-3
CDR3 protein: CASSLGLAGDYNEQFF
CDR3 DNA: TGTGCCAGCAGCTTAGGACTAGCGGGAGACTACAATGAGCAGTTCTTC

clone size: -
CDR3 length: 12
J gene: TRBJ1-5
D gene: TRBD1
V gene: TRBV29-1
CDR3 protein: CSVGQSNQPQHF
CDR3 DNA: TGCAGCGTGGGACAGAGTAATCAGCCCCAGCATTTT

clone size: -
CDR3 length: 17
J gene: TRBJ2-2
D gene: TRBD2
V gene: TRBV7-2
CDR3 protein: CASSLGSSGIRLGELFF
CDR3 DNA: TGTGCCAGCAGCTTAGGGTCTAGCGGGATCAGGCTCGGGGAGCTGTTTTTT

clone size: -
CDR3 length: 12
J gene: TRBJ1-1
D gene: -
V gene: TRBV25-1
CDR3 protein: CASVQGGTEAFF
CDR3 DNA: TGTGCCAGCGTTCAGGGAGGCACTGAAGCTTTCTTT

clone size: few
CDR3 length: 14
J gene: TRBJ2-7
D gene: TRBD1
V gene: TRBV4-1
CDR3 protein: CASSPRQGSYEQYF
CDR3 DNA: TGCGCCAGCAGCCCCCGACAGGGGTCCTACGAGCAGTACTTC

clone size: -
CDR3 length: 16
J gene: TRBJ2-7
D gene: TRBD2
V gene: TRBV28
CDR3 protein: CASSSTPGLADYEQYF
CDR3 DNA: TGTGCCAGCAGTTCAACTCCTGGACTAGCGGACTACGAGCAGTACTTC

clone size: -
CDR3 length: 13
J gene: TRBJ1-1
D gene: -
V gene: TRBV15
CDR3 protein: CATSRERGTEAFF
CDR3 DNA: TGTGCCACCAGCAGAGAAAGGGGCACTGAAGCTTTCTTT

clone size: -
CDR3 length: 15
J gene: TRBJ2-1
D gene: TRBD2
V gene: TRBV6-5
CDR3 protein: CASSYPSSGRGEQFF
CDR3 DNA: TGTGCCAGCAGTTACCCTAGTAGCGGGAGGGGTGAGCAGTTCTTC

clone size: -
CDR3 length: 13
J gene: TRBJ2-7
D gene: -
V gene: TRBV7-9
CDR3 protein: CASSADSTYEQYF
CDR3 DNA: TGTGCCAGCAGCGCCGACAGCACCTACGAGCAGTACTTC

clone size: -
CDR3 length: 14
J gene: TRBJ2-5
D gene: TRBD1
V gene: TRBV4-1
CDR3 protein: CASSQRQGQETQYF
CDR3 DNA: TGCGCCAGCAGCCAACGACAGGGTCAAGAGACCCAGTACTTC

clone size: -
CDR3 length: 17
J gene: TRBJ2-7
D gene: TRBD1
V gene: TRBV6-1
CDR3 protein: CASSETFAGQGFYEQYF
CDR3 DNA: TGTGCCAGCAGTGAAACCTTCGCGGGACAGGGTTTCTACGAGCAGTACTTC

clone size: -
CDR3 length: 15
J gene: TRBJ2-1
D gene: -
V gene: TRBV18
CDR3 protein: CASSQSLSGQDEQFF
CDR3 DNA: TGTGCCAGCTCACAGAGCCTTAGCGGACAGGATGAGCAGTTCTTC

clone size: few
CDR3 length: 15
J gene: TRBJ2-1
D gene: -
V gene: TRBV19
CDR3 protein: CASSMGRSSYNEQFF
CDR3 DNA: TGTGCCAGTAGTATGGGGCGGAGCTCCTACAATGAGCAGTTCTTC

clone size: -
CDR3 length: 15
J gene: TRBJ2-1
D gene: TRBD1
V gene: TRBV23-1
CDR3 protein: CASSPKDRDYNEQFF
CDR3 DNA: TGCGCCAGCAGTCCGAAGGACAGGGACTACAATGAGCAGTTCTTC

clone size: -
CDR3 length: 13
J gene: TRBJ1-1
D gene: -
V gene: TRBV9
CDR3 protein: CASSYTANTEAFF
CDR3 DNA: TGTGCCAGCAGCTATACAGCGAACACTGAAGCTTTCTTT

clone size: -
CDR3 length: 15
J gene: TRBJ2-5
D gene: TRBD2
V gene: TRBV2
CDR3 protein: CASSPGLAIRETQYF
CDR3 DNA: TGTGCCAGCAGTCCGGGACTAGCGATAAGGGAGACCCAGTACTTC

clone size: -
CDR3 length: 13
J gene: TRBJ2-7
D gene: -
V gene: TRBV2
CDR3 protein: CASSANNLYEQYF
CDR3 DNA: TGTGCCAGCAGTGCGAACAATCTCTACGAGCAGTACTTC

clone size: -
CDR3 length: 16
J gene: TRBJ2-3
D gene: TRBD2
V gene: TRBV7-2
CDR3 protein: CASSSGLAGSTDTQYF
CDR3 DNA: TGTGCCAGCAGCTCTGGGCTAGCGGGAAGCACAGATACGCAGTATTTT

clone size: -
CDR3 length: 14
J gene: TRBJ2-7
D gene: TRBD2
V gene: TRBV18
CDR3 protein: CASSETSDFYEQYF
CDR3 DNA: TGTGCCAGCTCAGAGACTAGCGATTTCTACGAGCAGTACTTC

clone size: -
CDR3 length: 17
J gene: TRBJ2-1
D gene: TRBD1
V gene: TRBV19
CDR3 protein: CASSIGTGLSSYNEQFF
CDR3 DNA: TGTGCCAGTAGTATCGGGACAGGGCTTAGCTCCTACAATGAGCAGTTCTTC

clone size: -
CDR3 length: 15
J gene: TRBJ2-3
D gene: -
V gene: TRBV18
CDR3 protein: CASVLTETSTDTQYF
CDR3 DNA: TGTGCCAGCGTCTTGACTGAGACTAGCACAGATACGCAGTATTTT

clone size: -
CDR3 length: 19
J gene: TRBJ1-5
D gene: -
V gene: TRBV11-2
CDR3 protein: CASSLAELNRDHGNQPQHF
CDR3 DNA: TGTGCCAGCAGCTTAGCCGAACTGAACAGGGATCATGGCAATCAGCCCCAGCATTTT

clone size: -
CDR3 length: 17
J gene: TRBJ2-5
D gene: TRBD2
V gene: TRBV18
CDR3 protein: CASSPLTGLAAQETQYF
CDR3 DNA: TGTGCCAGCTCACCACTTACCGGGCTAGCGGCTCAAGAGACCCAGTACTTC

clone size: -
CDR3 length: 12
J gene: TRBJ1-2
D gene: -
V gene: TRBV11-2
CDR3 protein: CASSLERNGYTF
CDR3 DNA: TGTGCCAGCAGCTTAGAGCGTAATGGCTACACCTTC

clone size: -
CDR3 length: 15
J gene: TRBJ2-7
D gene: TRBD2
V gene: TRBV30
CDR3 protein: CALYSGGSNFYEQYF
CDR3 DNA: TGTGCCTTATATTCCGGGGGGTCGAACTTCTATGAGCAGTACTTC

clone size: -
CDR3 length: 17
J gene: TRBJ2-1
D gene: TRBD1
V gene: TRBV4-1
CDR3 protein: CASSQDLPGQVSSEQFF
CDR3 DNA: TGCGCCAGCAGCCAAGATCTCCCGGGACAGGTCTCTTCTGAGCAGTTCTTC

clone size: -
CDR3 length: 15
J gene: TRBJ1-4
D gene: -
V gene: TRBV4-3
CDR3 protein: CASSQEGGLVEKLFF
CDR3 DNA: TGCGCCAGCAGCCAAGAGGGAGGGTTAGTAGAAAAACTGTTTTTT

clone size: -
CDR3 length: 13
J gene: TRBJ2-7
D gene: TRBD1
V gene: TRBV29-1
CDR3 protein: CSVGTGLTYEQYF
CDR3 DNA: TGCAGCGTTGGGACAGGGCTTACCTACGAGCAGTACTTC

clone size: -
CDR3 length: 14
J gene: TRBJ2-3
D gene: -
V gene: TRBV19
CDR3 protein: CASSLIPDTDTQYF
CDR3 DNA: TGTGCCAGTAGCCTTATCCCAGACACAGATACGCAGTATTTT

clone size: -
CDR3 length: 11
J gene: TRBJ2-7
D gene: -
V gene: TRBV6-5
CDR3 protein: CASTRGSEQYF
CDR3 DNA: TGTGCCAGCACTCGAGGGAGCGAGCAGTACTTC

clone size: -
CDR3 length: 17
J gene: TRBJ2-2
D gene: TRBD2
V gene: TRBV7-9
CDR3 protein: CASSLTSGAENTGELFF
CDR3 DNA: TGTGCCAGCAGCTTAACTAGCGGAGCAGAGAACACCGGGGAGCTGTTTTTT

clone size: -
CDR3 length: 14
J gene: TRBJ2-2
D gene: -
V gene: TRBV10-2
CDR3 protein: CASRETANTGELFF
CDR3 DNA: TGCGCCAGCAGAGAGACGGCGAACACCGGGGAGCTGTTTTTT

clone size: few
CDR3 length: 17
J gene: TRBJ2-5
D gene: TRBD2
V gene: TRBV10-3
CDR3 protein: CAISEAGTSGKQETQYF
CDR3 DNA: TGTGCCATCAGTGAGGCGGGGACTAGCGGGAAACAAGAGACCCAGTACTTC

clone size: -
CDR3 length: 15
J gene: TRBJ2-7
D gene: TRBD1
V gene: TRBV18
CDR3 protein: CASSLGQGVYYEQYF
CDR3 DNA: TGTGCCAGCTCACTAGGACAGGGCGTTTATTACGAGCAGTACTTC

clone size: -
CDR3 length: 17
J gene: TRBJ2-7
D gene: TRBD1
V gene: TRBV10-1
CDR3 protein: CASSRAGTGVWGYEQYF
CDR3 DNA: TGCGCCAGCAGCCGAGCTGGGACAGGGGTTTGGGGTTACGAGCAGTACTTC

clone size: -
CDR3 length: 13
J gene: TRBJ2-7
D gene: -
V gene: TRBV10-1
CDR3 protein: CAIQRGGPHEQYF
CDR3 DNA: TGCGCCATCCAGAGAGGAGGCCCCCACGAGCAGTACTTC

clone size: -
CDR3 length: 16
J gene: TRBJ2-6
D gene: -
V gene: TRBV11-2
CDR3 protein: CASSLFRDSGANVLTF
CDR3 DNA: TGTGCCAGCAGCTTATTCCGAGACTCTGGGGCCAACGTCCTGACTTTC

clone size: -
CDR3 length: 12
J gene: TRBJ2-7
D gene: -
V gene: TRBV18
CDR3 protein: CASSYRVGEQYF
CDR3 DNA: TGTGCCAGCTCGTACAGGGTGGGCGAGCAGTACTTC

clone size: -
CDR3 length: 15
J gene: TRBJ1-1
D gene: -
V gene: TRBV4-3
CDR3 protein: CASSLRPDRNTEAFF
CDR3 DNA: TGCGCCAGCAGCCTCCGGCCGGACAGGAACACTGAAGCTTTCTTT

clone size: -
CDR3 length: 14
J gene: TRBJ2-7
D gene: -
V gene: TRBV28
CDR3 protein: CASSLAGQSYEQYF
CDR3 DNA: TGTGCCAGCAGTTTGGCTGGACAGAGCTACGAGCAGTACTTC

clone size: -
CDR3 length: 15
J gene: TRBJ2-2
D gene: TRBD2
V gene: TRBV5-1
CDR3 protein: CASNPGLAVTGELFF
CDR3 DNA: TGCGCCAGCAACCCGGGACTAGCGGTCACCGGGGAGCTGTTTTTT

clone size: -
CDR3 length: 16
J gene: TRBJ2-1
D gene: TRBD2
V gene: TRBV5-1
CDR3 protein: CASSEGLARGIDEQFF
CDR3 DNA: TGCGCCAGCAGCGAGGGACTAGCGAGGGGAATAGATGAGCAGTTCTTC

clone size: -
CDR3 length: 15
J gene: TRBJ2-3
D gene: TRBD2
V gene: TRBV10-3
CDR3 protein: CAISDSGSSTDTQYF
CDR3 DNA: TGTGCCATCAGTGATAGCGGGTCTAGCACAGATACGCAGTATTTT

clone size: -
CDR3 length: 14
J gene: TRBJ2-5
D gene: TRBD2
V gene: TRBV5-4
CDR3 protein: CASSLTGGPETQYF
CDR3 DNA: TGTGCCAGCAGCTTAACGGGAGGGCCTGAGACCCAGTACTTC

clone size: -
CDR3 length: 14
J gene: TRBJ1-1
D gene: -
V gene: TRBV10-3
CDR3 protein: CAIGTGRVNTEAFF
CDR3 DNA: TGTGCCATCGGGACTGGACGGGTGAACACTGAAGCTTTCTTT